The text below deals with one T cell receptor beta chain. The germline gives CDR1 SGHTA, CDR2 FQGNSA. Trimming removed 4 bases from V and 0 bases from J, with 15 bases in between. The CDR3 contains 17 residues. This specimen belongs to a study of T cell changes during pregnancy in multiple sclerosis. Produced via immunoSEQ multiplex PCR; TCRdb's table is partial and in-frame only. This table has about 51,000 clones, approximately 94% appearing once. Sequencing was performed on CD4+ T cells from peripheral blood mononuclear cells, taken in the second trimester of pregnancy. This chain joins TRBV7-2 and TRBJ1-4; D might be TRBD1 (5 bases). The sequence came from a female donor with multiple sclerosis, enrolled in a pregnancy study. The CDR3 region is CASSYGAVIATNEKLFF. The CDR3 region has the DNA TGTGCCAGCAGCTATGGGGCAGTTATTGCAACTAATGAAAAACTGTTTTTT.